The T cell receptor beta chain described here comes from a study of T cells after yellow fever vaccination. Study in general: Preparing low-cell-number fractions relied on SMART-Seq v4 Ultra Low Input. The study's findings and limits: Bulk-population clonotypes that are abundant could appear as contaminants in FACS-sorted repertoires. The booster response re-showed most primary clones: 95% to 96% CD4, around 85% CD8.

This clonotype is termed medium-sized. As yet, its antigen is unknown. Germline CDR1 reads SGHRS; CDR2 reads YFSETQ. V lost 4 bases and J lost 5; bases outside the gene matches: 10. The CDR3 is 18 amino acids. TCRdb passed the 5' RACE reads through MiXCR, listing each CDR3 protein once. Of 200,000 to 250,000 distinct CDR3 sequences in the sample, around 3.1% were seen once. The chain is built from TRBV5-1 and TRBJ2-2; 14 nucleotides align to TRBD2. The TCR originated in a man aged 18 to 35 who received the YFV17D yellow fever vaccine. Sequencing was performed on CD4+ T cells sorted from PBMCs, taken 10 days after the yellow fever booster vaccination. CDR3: CASSPFGTSGGGTGELFF. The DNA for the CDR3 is TGCGCCAGCAGCCCCTTCGGGACTAGCGGGGGAGGAACCGGGGAGCTGTTTTTT.